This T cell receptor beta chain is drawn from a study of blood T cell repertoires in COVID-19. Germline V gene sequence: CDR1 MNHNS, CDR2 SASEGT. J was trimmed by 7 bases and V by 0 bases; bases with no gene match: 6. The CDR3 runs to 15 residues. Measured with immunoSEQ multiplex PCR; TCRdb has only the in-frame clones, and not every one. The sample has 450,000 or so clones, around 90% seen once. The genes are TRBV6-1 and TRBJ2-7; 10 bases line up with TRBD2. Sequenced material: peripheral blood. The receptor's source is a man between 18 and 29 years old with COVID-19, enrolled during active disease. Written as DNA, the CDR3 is TGTGCCAGCAGTGAAGCGCTAGCGGGAGTATTTGAGCAGTACTTC. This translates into CASSEALAGVFEQYF.